The rows below give T cell receptor beta chains drawn from one sample of a study of response to subunit inactivated influenza vaccine. TCRdb passed the RT-PCR reads through MiXCR, listing each CDR3 protein once. The sample has 530,000 or so distinct CDR3 sequences; 12% are singletons. The sequences come from PBMCs from blood, collected on the day of vaccination. The receptors originated from a man between 45 and 60 years old who received an inactivated influenza vaccine. Both conserved end residues are part of each CDR3. The D gene is left open where the match is weak. Clone size appears in some rows only: once, few, many, or a class for an expanded clone.

J,size,V,D,CDR3,DNA
TRBJ2-1,few,TRBV4-3,TRBD2,CASSQPSGSGGEQFF,TGCGCCAGCAGCCAACCTAGCGGGAGCGGAGGTGAGCAGTTCTTC
TRBJ2-1,few,TRBV20-1,-,CSASTGYLIAGEQFF,TGCAGTGCTAGCACAGGATACCTTATTGCGGGTGAGCAGTTCTTC
TRBJ1-3,few,TRBV4-2,TRBD1,CASSQDPTGDGNTIYF,TGTGCCAGCAGCCAAGATCCGACAGGGGATGGAAACACCATATATTTT
TRBJ2-7,few,TRBV28,-,CASNLVRGPYEQYF,TGTGCCAGCAATCTTGTCAGGGGCCCCTACGAGCAGTACTTC
TRBJ2-7,-,TRBV24-1,TRBD1,CATSGRTGDQYF,TGTGCCACCAGTGGAAGGACAGGGGATCAGTACTTC
TRBJ2-7,few,TRBV27,-,CASSPSTRPYEQYF,TGTGCCAGCAGCCCATCGACTAGACCTTACGAGCAGTACTTC
TRBJ2-2,-,TRBV18,-,CASSPLAGDTGELFF,TGTGCCAGCTCACCCTTGGCAGGGGACACCGGGGAGCTGTTTTTT
TRBJ2-2,few,TRBV7-9,TRBD1,CASSWDSSTGELFF,TGTGCCAGCAGCTGGGACAGCTCCACCGGGGAGCTGTTTTTT
TRBJ2-3,few,TRBV12-3/TRBV12-4,-,CASSPRQSQFTDTQYF,TGTGCCAGCAGTCCTCGACAGTCCCAATTCACAGATACGCAGTATTTT
TRBJ2-3,once,TRBV11-2,TRBD2,CASSSPFSGGAPGTDTQYF,TGTGCCAGCAGCTCCCCCTTTAGCGGGGGGGCTCCGGGGACAGATACGCAGTATTTT
TRBJ2-7,-,TRBV4-1,TRBD2,CASSLKRGLAGVESYEQYF,TGCGCCAGCAGCCTGAAACGGGGACTAGCGGGAGTTGAGTCCTACGAGCAGTACTTC
TRBJ2-3,few,TRBV20-1,TRBD1,CSAPDRGAQKSTDTQYF,TGCAGTGCCCCGGACAGGGGAGCACAGAAATCCACAGATACGCAGTATTTT